One sample yielded the 24 T cell receptor beta chains listed below, sequenced in a study of graft-versus-host responses after intestinal transplantation. Their antigens remain unidentified. Only in-frame clones appear in the TCRdb table, and some are missing; sequencing was by immunoSEQ multiplex PCR. The sample shows some 76,000 clones, around 87% of them seen only once. This specimen consisted of unstimulated CD8+ T cells sorted from spleen or lymph node cells, obtained before transplant. These receptors were obtained from a human donor who was the organ donor for an intestinal transplant.

V gene TRBV28 combines with J gene TRBJ2-7; tentatively, D is TRBD1 (5 bases). The germline CDR1 and CDR2 sequences are MDHEN and SYDVKM. The length of the CDR3 is 13 residues. V dropped 5 bases and J dropped 1 base, with 9 bases sitting between them. CDR3 nucleotide sequence: TGTGCCAGCAGTCTACCAGGGTCCTACGAGCAGTACTTC. Encoded protein: CASSLPGSYEQYF.

The V gene is TRBV28, the J gene TRBJ2-7; 8 nucleotides line up with TRBD2. J gave up 2 bases and V 3 bases, and 12 bases lay outside the gene matches. The germline CDR1 and CDR2 sequences are MDHEN and SYDVKM. There are 17 residues in the CDR3. The CDR3 DNA sequence: TGTGCCAGCAGTTTTCTAGGGACACCCGGGAGGGCCTACGAGCAGTACTTC. Its translation: CASSFLGTPGRAYEQYF.

The V gene is TRBV9, the J gene TRBJ2-1, with 10 positions matching TRBD2. After removal of 3 bases from V and 2 bases from J, the junction contained 5 bases not matched to a gene. The CDR3 is 16 amino acids. Per the germline V gene, CDR1 is SGDLS and CDR2 is YYNGEE. DNA for the CDR3: TGTGCCAGCAGCGAAGACGGACTAGCGGCCTACAATGAGCAGTTCTTC. This sequence encodes CASSEDGLAAYNEQFF. Looking up the rest from reference TRBV9 and TRBJ2-1 gives the full variable domain: DSGVTQTPKHLITATGQRVTLRCSPRSGDLSVYWYQQSLDQGLQFLIQYYNGEERAKGNILERFSAQQFPDLHSELNLSSLELGDSALYFCASSEDGLAAYNEQFFGPGTRLTVL.

V and J are TRBV6-5 and TRBJ2-2; D unresolved. V lost 7 bases, J lost 0 bases, and 9 bases lay in between. Germline lookup yields CDR1 MNHEY and CDR2 SVGAGI. The CDR3 extends over 14 amino acids. Here the CDR3 DNA reads TGTGCCAGCAACGACGGATCGAACACCGGGGAGCTGTTTTTT. Translated: CASNDGSNTGELFF.

This clone was seen a handful of times. The chain has TRBV6-1 and TRBJ2-6; D is unclear. The V end lost 8 bases, the J end lost 0 bases, and 11 bases lay between the germline ends. CDR1 is MNHNS, CDR2 SASEGT, per germline. CDR3 length: 15 residues. The CDR3 DNA is TGTGCCAGCCAGACCTTACCCTCTGGGGCCAACGTCCTGACTTTC. The encoded protein is CASQTLPSGANVLTF.

The genes are TRBV29-1 and TRBJ1-2; D unclear. The CDR3 has 12 amino acids. V was cut by 5 bases and J by 4 bases, with 11 bases left in between. Germline lookup yields CDR1 SQVTM and CDR2 ANQGSEA. CDR3 region: CSVPSRFYGYTF. The CDR3, as DNA: TGCAGCGTTCCTTCCAGGTTCTATGGCTACACCTTC.

The J gene is TRBJ1-5, the V gene TRBV27; 9 positions match TRBD1. Losses at the gene ends were 3 bases for V and 9 bases for J; bases not matched to a gene: 12. This CDR3 region has 16 residues. Per germline, CDR1 MNHEY and CDR2 SMNVEV (reference sequence). CDR3 in DNA: TGTGCCAGCAGTTTTGCGGGACAGGGTCCCAGGTGGCCCCAGCATTTT. This codes for CASSFAGQGPRWPQHF.

The chain carries TRBV30 and TRBJ2-2, with a possible D match to TRBD1 (6 bases). V gave up 4 bases and J gave up 8 bases, with 11 bases separating them. Looked up from germline, CDR1 is GTSNPN and CDR2 is SVGIG (reference sequence). CDR3 size: 12 residues. DNA for the CDR3: TGTGCCTGGACAGGGGAGTCAGGGGAGCTGTTTTTT. Translated: CAWTGESGELFF.

This chain links TRBV7-2 with TRBJ1-2; possibly TRBD1 for D (5 bases). In germline, CDR1 is SGHTA, CDR2 FQGNSA. This CDR3 has 16 residues. The V gene lost 4 bases and the J gene lost 3 bases, with 18 bases spanning the gap. In DNA form, the CDR3 reads TGTGCCAGCAGCTCCGGCAGGGACCTTTTTTACTATGGCTACACCTTC. It codes for CASSSGRDLFYYGYTF. The entire variable domain, with the rest obtained from reference TRBV7-2 and TRBJ1-2, is as follows: GAGVSQSPSNKVTEKGKDVELRCDPISGHTALYWYRQSLGQGLEFLIYFQGNSAPDKSGLPSDRFSAERTGGSVSTLTIQRTQQEDSAVYLCASSSGRDLFYYGYTFGSGTRLTVV.

This chain joins TRBV28 and TRBJ2-3, with 9 bases lining up with TRBD2. The V segment lost 3 bases and the J segment 2 bases; nucleotides outside the gene matches: 3. The CDR3 has 15 amino acids. Germline lookup yields CDR1 MDHEN and CDR2 SYDVKM. The CDR3 sequence: CASSFRGGATDTQYF. The CDR3 DNA reads as TGTGCCAGCAGTTTTCGCGGGGGGGCCACAGATACGCAGTATTTT. The entire variable domain, with the rest obtained from reference TRBV28 and TRBJ2-3, is as follows: DVKVTQSSRYLVKRTGEKVFLECVQDMDHENMFWYRQDPGLGLRLIYFSYDVKMKEKGDIPEGYSVSREKKERFSLILESASTNQTSMYLCASSFRGGATDTQYFGPGTRLTVL.

This CDR3 is CASSRTGTTGELFF. In DNA, the CDR3 is TGCGCCAGCAGCCGGACAGGGACCACCGGGGAGCTGTTTTTT. The rearrangement joins TRBV4-1 to TRBJ2-2, with 8 positions matching TRBD1. The CDR3 has 14 residues. Germline V gene lookup returns CDR1 MGHRA and CDR2 YSYEKL. The V gene end was trimmed by 4 bases and the J gene end by 4 bases; junction bases not matched to a gene: 2.

The chain recombines TRBV28 with TRBJ1-5; 9 bases map to TRBD1. The CDR3 runs to 17 residues. Looked up from germline, CDR1 is MDHEN and CDR2 is SYDVKM. Trimming at V came to 6 bases and at J to 0 bases, leaving 9 bases not matched to a gene. The CDR3 bases are TGTGCCAGCAGCCTCCGGGGACAGGGTGATAGCAATCAGCCCCAGCATTTT. Protein: CASSLRGQGDSNQPQHF.

This clone is a singleton in its sample. V gene TRBV19 combines with J gene TRBJ1-2; D call uncertain. Germline values: CDR1 LNHDA, CDR2 SQIVND (reference sequence). V was pared by 3 bases and J by 6 bases, with 11 bases between. The CDR3 length is 13 residues. The CDR3 coding sequence is TGTGCCAGTAGTATTTTTAAGGGTCATGGCTACACCTTC. This encodes CASSIFKGHGYTF.

The V gene is TRBV4-1, the J gene TRBJ2-2; 7 bases align to TRBD2. Trimming at V came to 1 base and at J to 1 base, leaving 9 bases not matched to a gene. Germline V gene data show CDR1 as MGHRA and CDR2 as YSYEKL. CDR3 length equals 18 residues. The CDR3 spells CASSQVFFAGENTGELFF. The CDR3 DNA sequence: TGCGCCAGCAGCCAAGTTTTTTTTGCGGGGGAGAACACCGGGGAGCTGTTTTTT.

This clone has only a few counts. The DNA for the CDR3 is TGTGCCAGCAGTGAACTGGAGAATCAGCCCCAGCATTTT. Protein product: CASSELENQPQHF. J is TRBJ1-5 and V is TRBV6-1, with D unresolved. In germline, CDR1 is MNHNS, CDR2 SASEGT. The CDR3 sequence is 13 residues long. Trimming pared 2 bases from V and 4 bases from J, leaving 6 bases between.

V is TRBV20-1 and J is TRBJ1-2; D gene uncertain. V was cut by 1 base and J by 8 bases, with 8 bases left in between. Germline loops: CDR1 DFQATT, CDR2 SNEGSKA (reference sequence). This CDR3 spans 11 amino acids. In DNA form, the CDR3 reads TGCAGTGCTAGAGCCGGTGGCGGCTACACCTTC. It specifies CSARAGGGYTF.

The chain joins TRBV15 to TRBJ2-7; a possible D gene is TRBD2 (7 bases). Between the trimmed V and J ends, which lost 5 bases and 2 bases, there was a span of 16 bases. Germline V lookup: CDR1 LNHNV, CDR2 YYDKDF (reference sequence). The CDR3 runs to 15 residues. CDR3 DNA: TGTGCCACCAGCCCGGGTCGAGGGGGGGCCTACGAGCAGTACTTC. Amino acid sequence: CATSPGRGGAYEQYF.

The chain uses TRBV10-1 and TRBJ2-2; possibly TRBD1 for D (6 bases). The CDR3 length is 13 residues. V was cut by 6 bases and J by 5 bases, with 10 bases left in between. Per germline, CDR1 WNHNN and CDR2 SYGVQD (reference sequence). This chain's CDR3 is CASSSTGTGELFF. The CDR3 DNA reads TGCGCCAGCAGCTCCACAGGGACCGGGGAGCTGTTTTTT.

The chain recombines TRBV27 with TRBJ2-5, with 8 bases fitting TRBD1. This CDR3 has 16 amino acids. J lost 1 base, V lost 0 bases, and 4 bases had no gene match. CDR1 MNHEY and CDR2 SMNVEV come from the germline V gene (reference sequence). The DNA for the CDR3 is TGTGCCAGCAGTTTATCGGGACAGGACCTCCAAGAGACCCAGTACTTC. It codes for CASSLSGQDLQETQYF.

The count of this clone is one. The chain joins TRBV27 to TRBJ2-7, with no clear D. The germline V gene encodes CDR1 MNHEY and CDR2 SMNVEV (reference sequence). The CDR3 consists of 15 residues. Trimming left V 0 bases short and J 0 bases short, with 9 bases between. The CDR3 DNA reads TGTGCCAGCAGTTTATCGGGTGGAAGCTCCTACGAGCAGTACTTC. Encoded protein: CASSLSGGSSYEQYF.

The chain carries TRBV7-9 and TRBJ1-2; 9 nucleotides align to TRBD1. The germline gives CDR1 SEHNR, CDR2 FQNEAQ (reference sequence). This CDR3 region has 15 residues. The trim removed 5 bases at V and 2 bases at J, leaving 6 bases unmatched. CDR3: CASSQPDRGNYGYTF. In DNA form, the CDR3 reads TGTGCCAGCAGCCAACCAGACAGGGGGAACTATGGCTACACCTTC.

This clone has only one observation. The chain carries TRBV19 and TRBJ1-1, with a weak D call TRBD1 (5 bases). Germline loops: CDR1 LNHDA, CDR2 SQIVND (reference sequence). The CDR3 spans 13 residues. The V end lost 4 bases, the J end lost 3 bases, and 9 bases lay between the germline ends. The CDR3 DNA sequence: TGTGCCAGTAGTAGCTGGGGGGACACTGAAGCTTTCTTT. Translating gives CASSSWGDTEAFF.

There are a few counts of this clone. The V call is TRBV2, the J call TRBJ2-7, with D unresolved. There are 10 residues in the CDR3. The V and J ends lost 1 base and 6 bases respectively, with 1 base between them. Germline lookup yields CDR1 SNHLY and CDR2 FYNNEI. The CDR3 coding sequence is TGTGCCAGCAGTGAAGGCGAGCAGTACTTC. This sequence encodes CASSEGEQYF.

This clone was counted a few times. The gene calls are TRBV7-8 and TRBJ2-3, with no clear D. Germline CDR1 SGHVS, CDR2 FQNEAQ. The CDR3 sequence is 14 residues long. V was pared by 0 bases and J by 5 bases, with 9 bases between. The CDR3 DNA reads as TGTGCCAGCAGCTTAGCGAGGTCTGGAGATACGCAGTATTTT. Translated, it gives CASSLARSGDTQYF.